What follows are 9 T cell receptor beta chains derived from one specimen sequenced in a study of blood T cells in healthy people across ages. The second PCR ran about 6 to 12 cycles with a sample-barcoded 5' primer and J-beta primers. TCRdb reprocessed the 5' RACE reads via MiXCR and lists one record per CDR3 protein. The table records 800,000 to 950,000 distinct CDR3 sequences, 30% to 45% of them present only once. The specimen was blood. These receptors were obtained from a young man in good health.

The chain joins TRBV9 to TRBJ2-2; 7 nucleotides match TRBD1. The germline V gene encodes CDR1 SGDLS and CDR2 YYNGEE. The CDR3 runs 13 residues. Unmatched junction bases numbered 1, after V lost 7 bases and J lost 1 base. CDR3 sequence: CASQGVNTGELFF. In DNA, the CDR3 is TGTGCCAGCCAGGGGGTGAACACCGGGGAGCTGTTTTTT. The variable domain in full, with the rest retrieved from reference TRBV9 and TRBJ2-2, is DSGVTQTPKHLITATGQRVTLRCSPRSGDLSVYWYQQSLDQGLQFLIQYYNGEERAKGNILERFSAQQFPDLHSELNLSSLELGDSALYFCASQGVNTGELFFGEGSRLTVL.

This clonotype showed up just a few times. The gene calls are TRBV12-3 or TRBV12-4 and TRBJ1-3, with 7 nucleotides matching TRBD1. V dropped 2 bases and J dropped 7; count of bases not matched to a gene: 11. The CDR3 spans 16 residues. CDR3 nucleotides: TGTGCCAGCAGTTTACGTTATGGGACAGACCGGAACACCATATATTTT. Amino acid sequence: CASSLRYGTDRNTIYF.

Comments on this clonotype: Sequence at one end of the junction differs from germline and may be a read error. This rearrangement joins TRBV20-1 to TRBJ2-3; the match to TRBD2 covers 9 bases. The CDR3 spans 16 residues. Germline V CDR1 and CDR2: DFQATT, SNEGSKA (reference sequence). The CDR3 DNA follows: TGCGGTGCCAGTCCTGCTAGCGGGGCGTCGACAGATACGCAGTATTTT. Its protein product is CGASPASGASTDTQYF.

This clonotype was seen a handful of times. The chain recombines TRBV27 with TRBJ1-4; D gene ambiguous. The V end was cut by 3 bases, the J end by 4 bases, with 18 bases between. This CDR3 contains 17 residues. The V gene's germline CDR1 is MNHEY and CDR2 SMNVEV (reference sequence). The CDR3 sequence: CASSLVAAPLFNEKLFF. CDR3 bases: TGTGCCAGCAGTTTGGTGGCGGCCCCACTTTTTAATGAAAAACTGTTTTTT.

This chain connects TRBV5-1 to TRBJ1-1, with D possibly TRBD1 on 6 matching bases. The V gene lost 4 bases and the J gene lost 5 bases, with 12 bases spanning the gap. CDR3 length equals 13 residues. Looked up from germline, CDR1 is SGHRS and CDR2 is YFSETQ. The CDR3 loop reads CASSGTGITEAFF. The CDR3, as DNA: TGCGCCAGCAGCGGTACAGGGATTACTGAAGCTTTCTTT.

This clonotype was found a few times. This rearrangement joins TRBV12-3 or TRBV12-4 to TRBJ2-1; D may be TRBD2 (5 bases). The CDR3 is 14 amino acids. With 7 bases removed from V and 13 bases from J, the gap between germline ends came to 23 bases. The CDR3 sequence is CASKIEMSLAPQFF. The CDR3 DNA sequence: TGTGCCAGCAAGATCGAAATGTCCCTAGCACCACAGTTCTTC.

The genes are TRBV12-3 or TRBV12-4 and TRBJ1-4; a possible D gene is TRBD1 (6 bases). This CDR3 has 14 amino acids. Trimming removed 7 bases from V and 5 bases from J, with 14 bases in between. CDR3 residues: CASTATGPNEKLFF. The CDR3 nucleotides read TGTGCCAGCACCGCGACAGGCCCGAATGAAAAACTGTTTTTT.

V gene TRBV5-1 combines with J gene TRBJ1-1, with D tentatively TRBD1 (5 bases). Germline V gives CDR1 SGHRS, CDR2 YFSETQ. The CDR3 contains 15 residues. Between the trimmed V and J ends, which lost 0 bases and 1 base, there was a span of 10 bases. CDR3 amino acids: CASSLEKTENTEAFF. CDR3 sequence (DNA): TGCGCCAGCAGCTTGGAAAAGACAGAGAACACTGAAGCTTTCTTT. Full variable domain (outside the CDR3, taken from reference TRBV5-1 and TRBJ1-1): KAGVTQTPRYLIKTRGQQVTLSCSPISGHRSVSWYQQTPGQGLQFLFEYFSETQRNKGNFPGRFSGRQFSNSRSEMNVSTLELGDSALYLCASSLEKTENTEAFFGQGTRLTVV.

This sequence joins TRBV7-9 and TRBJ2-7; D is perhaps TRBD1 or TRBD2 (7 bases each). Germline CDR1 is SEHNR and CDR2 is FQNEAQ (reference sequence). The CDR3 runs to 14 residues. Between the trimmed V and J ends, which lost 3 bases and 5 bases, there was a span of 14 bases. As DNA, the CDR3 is TGTGCCAGCAGCTTTGCGGCAGGGGGGGACGAGCAGTACTTC. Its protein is CASSFAAGGDEQYF.